The rows below give T cell receptor beta chains drawn from one sample of a study of T cell changes during pregnancy in multiple sclerosis. Sequencing used immunoSEQ multiplex PCR; TCRdb keeps in-frame clones, though not all of them. The repertoire includes about 47,000 clones, about 92% of them detected once, and under 2% sits in the top ten. This sample comprised peripheral blood, obtained in the second trimester of pregnancy. These receptors were collected from a female donor with multiple sclerosis, enrolled in a pregnancy study. Both conserved end residues are part of each CDR3. D genes are given only for firm matches. Clone size is stated in some rows and not others, as once, few, many or a class when expanded.

>TRBJ2-1|TRBV2|TRBD2|18|-
CASSEAGTSGRDGNEQFF
TGTGCCAGCAGTGAAGCCGGCACTAGCGGGAGGGACGGCAATGAGCAGTTCTTC
>TRBJ2-7|TRBV13|-|13|-
CASSLERSYEQYF
TGTGCCAGCAGCTTAGAGAGGTCCTACGAGCAGTACTTC
>TRBJ2-5|TRBV5-6|-|16|-
CASSFRETGSRETQYF
TGTGCCAGCAGCTTCCGCGAGACAGGCAGTAGGGAGACCCAGTACTTC
>TRBJ2-1|TRBV7-2|-|17|-
CASSLVVVAASYNEQFF
TGTGCCAGCAGCTTAGTGGTAGTAGCGGCTTCCTACAATGAGCAGTTCTTC
>TRBJ1-2|TRBV5-4|TRBD1|13|few
CASSMDRGLGYTF
TGTGCCAGCAGCATGGACAGGGGCTTGGGGTACACCTTC
>TRBJ1-2|TRBV10-3|TRBD1|15|-
CAISETGGSSSGYTF
TGTGCCATCAGTGAAACAGGGGGATCATCAAGTGGCTACACCTTC
>TRBJ2-4|TRBV28|-|15|-
CASSSSVEAKNIQYF
TGTGCCAGCAGTTCCTCGGTTGAAGCCAAAAACATTCAGTACTTC
>TRBJ1-5|TRBV29-1|-|14|once
CSVTYEKPQQPQHF
TGCAGCGTTACTTATGAGAAGCCCCAACAGCCCCAGCATTTT
>TRBJ1-2|TRBV19|TRBD1|13|-
CASTMTGGYGYTF
TGTGCCAGTACTATGACAGGGGGCTATGGCTACACCTTC
>TRBJ1-1|TRBV21-1|-|14|-
CASTFDRLNTEAFF
TGTGCCAGTACCTTCGACAGGCTGAACACTGAAGCTTTCTTT